Sequencing of this T cell receptor (beta chain) was carried out in a study of early T cells in non-severe SARS-CoV-2 infection. This clonotype is medium-sized (0.01 to 0.1%) by share. Molecules of cDNA were individually given unique molecular identifiers that were attached to them. TCRdb called the 5' RACE reads again in MiXCR, with one record for every CDR3 protein. This sample carries tens of thousands of distinct CDR3 sequences, roughly 8.2% of them seen once, and the ten largest clones take 4% to 5%. The sequenced material came from whole blood. The TCR sequence derives from an adult who was a healthcare worker with PCR-confirmed SARS-CoV-2 infection or an uninfected control (not recorded which).

CDR3 coding DNA: TGTGCCAGCAGACCTAAACTAGCAGCGTGGAGCGACGAGCAGTACTTC. This encodes CASRPKLAAWSDEQYF. The V call is TRBV11-3, the J call TRBJ2-7; tentative D call: TRBD2 (6 bases). V was pared by 6 bases and J by 5 bases, with 23 bases between. CDR1 is SGHNT, CDR2 YENEEA, per germline. The CDR3 totals 16 residues.